The 9 T cell receptor gamma chains in this list originate from one sample, sequenced in a study of intestinal T cells in coeliac disease. For each case, the template was genomic DNA from ten roughly 5-µm formalin-fixed paraffin-embedded scrolls. The TRG library came from approximately 0.2 ug of biopsy DNA amplified with LymphoTrack primers. TCRdb reran clone calling via CATT on the multiplex PCR reads. This table has some 910 gamma-chain clones, 48% appearing once. Input material: a duodenal biopsy. The receptors here all came from a human donor with celiac disease.

This clone counts as large. Other DNA sequences in the sample encode the same CDR3. The chain is built from TRGV9 and TRGJ1 or TRGJ2. The CDR3 length is 12 residues. CDR1 and CDR2 from the germline V gene are GITISATS and ISYDGTV (reference sequence). The V gene end was trimmed by 0 bases and the J gene end by 6 bases; junction bases not matched to a gene: 2. The CDR3 spells CALWEVLYKKLF. DNA for the CDR3: TGTGCCTTGTGGGAGGTGCTTTATAAGAAACTCTTT.

The gene calls are TRGV8 and TRGJP2. Germline trimming cut 4 bases from V and 7 bases from J; bases unmatched to any gene: 15. CDR3 length: 16 residues. Germline values: CDR1 VENAVY, CDR2 YDSYNSRV. Here the CDR3 reads CATWDISLVVDWIKTF. The CDR3 DNA is TGTGCCACCTGGGACATTTCTTTAGTAGTTGATTGGATCAAGACGTTT.

As for this clone: Just one base apart from a much larger clone, this may be a read error. Other DNA sequences in the same sample also yield this CDR3. This CDR3 reads CATWDGYYKKLF. CDR3 DNA sequence: TGTGCCACTTGGGACGGATATTATAAGAAACTCTTT. The genes are TRGV2 and TRGJ1 or TRGJ2. CDR1 EGSNGY and CDR2 YDSYNSKV come from the germline V gene. CDR3 size: 12 residues.

CDR3 in amino acids: CADLYKKLF. The CDR3 nucleotides read TGTGCCGACCTGTACAAGAAACTCTTT. The genes are TRGV3 and TRGJ1 or TRGJ2. V lost 12 bases to trimming and J lost 10 bases; unmatched junction nucleotides: 9. Germline CDR1 VTNTFY, CDR2 YDVSTARD (reference sequence). This CDR3 region has 9 residues.

The chain has TRGV9 and TRGJ1 or TRGJ2. Germline-derived CDR1 and CDR2 are GITISATS and ISYDGTV (reference sequence). The CDR3 is made up of 13 amino acids. V gave up 1 base and J gave up 6 bases; unmatched junction bases: 6. The CDR3 coding sequence is TGTGCCTTGTGGGAGGTACCAGGTTATAAGAAACTCTTT. It codes for CALWEVPGYKKLF.

V and J are TRGV5P and TRGJ1 or TRGJ2. TRGV5P is reported as a pseudogene. The CDR3 consists of 13 residues. Here the CDR3 reads CATWGVLSYKKLF. CDR3 in DNA: TGTGCCACCTGGGGCGTTCTTAGTTATAAGAAACTCTTT.

Regarding this clone: Other DNA variants within this sample encode the same CDR3. This chain joins TRGV4 and TRGJP2. CDR3 length: 15 residues. The trim removed 6 bases at V and 2 bases at J, leaving 9 bases unmatched. Germline assignment: CDR1 EGSTGY and CDR2 YDSYTSSV. In DNA, the CDR3 is TGTGCCACCTGGATGAAACTGAGTAGTGATTGGATCAAGACGTTT. This encodes CATWMKLSSDWIKTF.

With respect to this clone: The mismatch at residue 6 between this DNA's translation and the TCRdb protein of a much larger clone likely reflects a read error; the protein shown is translated from the DNA. The chain carries TRGV10 and TRGJP1. TRGV10 belongs to the ORF category, with a function that is uncertain. CDR3 size: 14 residues. With V trimmed by 8 bases and J by 3 bases, 7 bases remained unmatched. In DNA, the CDR3 is TGTGCTGCGTGGGGGGAGGCCACTGGTTGGTTCAAGATATTT. This gives the protein CAAWGEATGWFKIF.

This clone was seen a handful of times. The chain couples TRGV10 to TRGJ1 or TRGJ2. TRGV10 is given ORF status, its function remaining uncertain. Trimming took 8 bases from V and 3 from J; bases not matched to a gene: 11. The CDR3 is made up of 14 amino acids. The CDR3 DNA sequence: TGTGCTGCGTGGGATTTATTCCGTTATTATAAGAAACTCTTT. Residues: CAAWDLFRYYKKLF.